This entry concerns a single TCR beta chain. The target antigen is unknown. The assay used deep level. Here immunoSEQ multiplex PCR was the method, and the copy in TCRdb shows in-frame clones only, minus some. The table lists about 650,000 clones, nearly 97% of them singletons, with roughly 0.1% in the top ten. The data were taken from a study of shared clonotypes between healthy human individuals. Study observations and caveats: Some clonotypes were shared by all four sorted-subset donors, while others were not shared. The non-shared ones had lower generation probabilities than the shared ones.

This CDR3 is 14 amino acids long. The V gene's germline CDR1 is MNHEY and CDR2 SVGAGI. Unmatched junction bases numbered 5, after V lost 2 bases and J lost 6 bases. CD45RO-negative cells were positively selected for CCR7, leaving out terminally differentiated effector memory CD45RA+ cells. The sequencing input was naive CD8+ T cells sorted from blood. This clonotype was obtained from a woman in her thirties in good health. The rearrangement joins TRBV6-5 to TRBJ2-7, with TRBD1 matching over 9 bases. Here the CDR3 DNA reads TGTGCCAGCAGTTACGGGACAGGGTTGGGCGAGCAGTACTTC. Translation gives CASSYGTGLGEQYF.